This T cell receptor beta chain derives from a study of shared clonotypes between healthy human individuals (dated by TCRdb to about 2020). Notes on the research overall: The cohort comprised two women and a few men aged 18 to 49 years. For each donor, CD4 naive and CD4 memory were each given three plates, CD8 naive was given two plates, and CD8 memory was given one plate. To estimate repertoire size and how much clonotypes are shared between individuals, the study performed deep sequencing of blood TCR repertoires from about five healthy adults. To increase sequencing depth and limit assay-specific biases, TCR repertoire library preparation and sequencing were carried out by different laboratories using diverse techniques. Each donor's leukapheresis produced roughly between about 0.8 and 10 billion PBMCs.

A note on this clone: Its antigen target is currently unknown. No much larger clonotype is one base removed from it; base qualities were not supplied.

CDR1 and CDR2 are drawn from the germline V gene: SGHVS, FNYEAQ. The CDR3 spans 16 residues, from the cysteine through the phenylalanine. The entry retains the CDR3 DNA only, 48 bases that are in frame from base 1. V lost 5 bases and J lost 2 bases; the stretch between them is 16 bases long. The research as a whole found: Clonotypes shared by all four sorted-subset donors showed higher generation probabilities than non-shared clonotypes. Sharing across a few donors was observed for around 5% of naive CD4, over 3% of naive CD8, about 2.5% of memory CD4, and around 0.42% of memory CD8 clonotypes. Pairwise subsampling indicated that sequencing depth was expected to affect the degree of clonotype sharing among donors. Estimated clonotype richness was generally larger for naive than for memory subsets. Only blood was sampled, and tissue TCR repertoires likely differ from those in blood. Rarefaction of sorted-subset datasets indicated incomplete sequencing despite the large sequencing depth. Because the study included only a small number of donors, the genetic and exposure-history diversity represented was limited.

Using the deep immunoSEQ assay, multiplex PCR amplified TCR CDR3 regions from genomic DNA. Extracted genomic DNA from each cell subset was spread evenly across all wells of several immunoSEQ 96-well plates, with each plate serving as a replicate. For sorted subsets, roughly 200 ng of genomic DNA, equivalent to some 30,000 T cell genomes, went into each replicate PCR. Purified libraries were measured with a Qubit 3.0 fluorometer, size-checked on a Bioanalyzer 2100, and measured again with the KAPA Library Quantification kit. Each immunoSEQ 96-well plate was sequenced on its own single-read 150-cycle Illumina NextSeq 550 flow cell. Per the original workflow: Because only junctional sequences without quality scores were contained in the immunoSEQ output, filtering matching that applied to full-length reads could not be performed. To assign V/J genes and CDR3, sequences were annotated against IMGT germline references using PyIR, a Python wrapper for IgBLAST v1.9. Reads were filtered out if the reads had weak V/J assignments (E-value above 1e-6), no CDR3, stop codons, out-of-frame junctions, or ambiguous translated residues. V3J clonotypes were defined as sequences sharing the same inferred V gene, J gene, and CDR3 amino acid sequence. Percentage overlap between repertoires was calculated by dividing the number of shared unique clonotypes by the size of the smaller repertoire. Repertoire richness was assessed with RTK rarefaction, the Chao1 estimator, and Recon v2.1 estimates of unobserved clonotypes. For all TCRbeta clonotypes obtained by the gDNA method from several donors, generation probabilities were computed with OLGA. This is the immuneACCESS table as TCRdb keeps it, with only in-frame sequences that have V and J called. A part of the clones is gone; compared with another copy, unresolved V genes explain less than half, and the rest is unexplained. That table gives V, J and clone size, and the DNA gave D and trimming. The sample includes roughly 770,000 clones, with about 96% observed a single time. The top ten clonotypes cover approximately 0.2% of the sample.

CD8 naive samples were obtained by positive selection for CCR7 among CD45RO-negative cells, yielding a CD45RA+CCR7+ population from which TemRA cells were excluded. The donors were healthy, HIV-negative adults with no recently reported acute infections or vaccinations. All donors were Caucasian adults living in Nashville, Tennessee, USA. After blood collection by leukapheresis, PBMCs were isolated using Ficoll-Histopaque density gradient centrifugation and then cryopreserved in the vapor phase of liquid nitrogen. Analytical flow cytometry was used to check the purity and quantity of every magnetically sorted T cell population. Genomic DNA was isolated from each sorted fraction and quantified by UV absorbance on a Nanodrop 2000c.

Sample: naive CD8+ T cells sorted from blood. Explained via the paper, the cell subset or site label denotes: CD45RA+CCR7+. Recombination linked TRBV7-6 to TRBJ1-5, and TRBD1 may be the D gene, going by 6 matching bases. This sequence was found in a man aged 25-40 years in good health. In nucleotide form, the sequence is TGTGCCAGCAGCCCGACCGGGGGGCTCGGCAATCAGCCCCAGCATTTT. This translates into CASSPTGGLGNQPQHF.